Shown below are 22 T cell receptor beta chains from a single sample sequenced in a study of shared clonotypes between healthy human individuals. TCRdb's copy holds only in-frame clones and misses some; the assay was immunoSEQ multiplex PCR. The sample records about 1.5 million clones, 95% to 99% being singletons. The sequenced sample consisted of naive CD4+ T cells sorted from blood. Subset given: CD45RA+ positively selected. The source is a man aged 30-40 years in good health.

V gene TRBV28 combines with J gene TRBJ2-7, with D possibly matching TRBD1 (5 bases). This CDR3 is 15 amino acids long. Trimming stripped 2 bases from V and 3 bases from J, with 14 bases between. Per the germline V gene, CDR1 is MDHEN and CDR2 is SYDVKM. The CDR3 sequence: CASSLDGALYYEQYF. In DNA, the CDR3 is TGTGCCAGCAGTTTAGATGGGGCCCTATACTACGAGCAGTACTTC.

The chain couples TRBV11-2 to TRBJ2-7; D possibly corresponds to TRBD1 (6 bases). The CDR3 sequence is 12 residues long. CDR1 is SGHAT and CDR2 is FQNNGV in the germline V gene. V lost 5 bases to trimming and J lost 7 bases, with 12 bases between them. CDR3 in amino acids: CASSPQGIEQYF. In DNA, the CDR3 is TGTGCCAGCAGCCCCCAGGGGATAGAGCAGTACTTC.

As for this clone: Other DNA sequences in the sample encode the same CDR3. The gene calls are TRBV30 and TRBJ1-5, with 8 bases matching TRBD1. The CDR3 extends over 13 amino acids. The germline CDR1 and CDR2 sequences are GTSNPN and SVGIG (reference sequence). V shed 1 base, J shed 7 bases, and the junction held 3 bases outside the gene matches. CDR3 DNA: TGTGCCTGGAGTGACAGGGGGGACCAGCCCCAGCATTTT. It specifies CAWSDRGDQPQHF. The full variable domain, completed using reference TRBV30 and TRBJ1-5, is SQTIHQWPATLVQPVGSPLSLECTVEGTSNPNLYWYRQAAGRGLQLLFYSVGIGQISSEVPQNLSASRPQDRQFILSSKKLLLSDSGFYLCAWSDRGDQPQHFGDGTRLSIL.

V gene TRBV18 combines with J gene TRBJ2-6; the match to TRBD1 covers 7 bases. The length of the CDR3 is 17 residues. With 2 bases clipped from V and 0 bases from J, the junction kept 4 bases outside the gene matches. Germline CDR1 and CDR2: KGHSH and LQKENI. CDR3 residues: CASSPETGFSGANVLTF. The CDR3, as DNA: TGTGCCAGCTCACCAGAGACAGGGTTCTCTGGGGCCAACGTCCTGACTTTC.

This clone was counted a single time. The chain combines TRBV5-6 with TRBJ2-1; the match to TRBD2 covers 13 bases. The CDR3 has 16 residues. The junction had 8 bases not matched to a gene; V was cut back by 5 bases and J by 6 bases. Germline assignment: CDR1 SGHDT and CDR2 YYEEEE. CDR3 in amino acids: CASSFGLAGDPNEQFF. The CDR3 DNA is TGTGCCAGCAGTTTTGGACTAGCGGGAGACCCCAATGAGCAGTTCTTC.

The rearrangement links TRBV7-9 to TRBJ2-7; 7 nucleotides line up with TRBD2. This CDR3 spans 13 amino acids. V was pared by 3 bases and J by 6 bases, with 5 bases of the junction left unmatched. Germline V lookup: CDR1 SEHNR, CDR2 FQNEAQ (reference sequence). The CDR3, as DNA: TGTGCCAGCAGCTTGTCTGGGAGGGGCGAGCAGTACTTC. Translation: CASSLSGRGEQYF. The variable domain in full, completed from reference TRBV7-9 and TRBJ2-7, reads DTGVSQNPRHKITKRGQNVTFRCDPISEHNRLYWYRQTLGQGPEFLTYFQNEAQLEKSRLLSDRFSAERPKGSFSTLEIQRTEQGDSAMYLCASSLSGRGEQYFGPGTRLTVT.

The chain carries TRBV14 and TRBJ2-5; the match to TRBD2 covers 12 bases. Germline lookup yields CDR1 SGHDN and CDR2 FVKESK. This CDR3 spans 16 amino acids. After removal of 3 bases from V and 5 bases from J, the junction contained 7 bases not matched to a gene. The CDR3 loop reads CASSHPGLAGKETQYF. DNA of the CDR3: TGTGCCAGCAGCCATCCGGGACTAGCGGGCAAGGAGACCCAGTACTTC.

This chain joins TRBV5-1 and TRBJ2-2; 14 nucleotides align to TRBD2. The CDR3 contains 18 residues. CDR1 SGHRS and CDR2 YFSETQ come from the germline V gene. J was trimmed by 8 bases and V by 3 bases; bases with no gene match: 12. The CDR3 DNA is TGCGCCAGCAGCTCCCAGCCCACCGGACTAGCGGGAGGTGGGGAGCTGTTTTTT. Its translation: CASSSQPTGLAGGGELFF.

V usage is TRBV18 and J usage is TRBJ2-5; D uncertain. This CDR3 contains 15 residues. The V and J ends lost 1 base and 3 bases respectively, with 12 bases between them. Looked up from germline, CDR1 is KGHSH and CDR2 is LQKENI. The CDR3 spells CASSPRVIGEETQYF. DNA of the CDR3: TGTGCCAGCTCACCACGGGTCATTGGGGAAGAGACCCAGTACTTC.

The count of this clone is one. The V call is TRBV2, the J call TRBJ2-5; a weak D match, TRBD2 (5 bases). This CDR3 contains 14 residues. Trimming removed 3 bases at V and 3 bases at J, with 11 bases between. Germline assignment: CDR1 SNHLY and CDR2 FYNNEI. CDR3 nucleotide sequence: TGTGCCAGCAGTGATTCTCGAGGGAAAGAGACCCAGTACTTC. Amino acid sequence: CASSDSRGKETQYF. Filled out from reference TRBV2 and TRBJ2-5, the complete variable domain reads EPEVTQTPSHQVTQMGQEVILRCVPISNHLYFYWYRQILGQKVEFLVSFYNNEISEKSEIFDDQFSVERPDGSNFTLKIRSTKLEDSAMYFCASSDSRGKETQYFGPGTRLLVL.

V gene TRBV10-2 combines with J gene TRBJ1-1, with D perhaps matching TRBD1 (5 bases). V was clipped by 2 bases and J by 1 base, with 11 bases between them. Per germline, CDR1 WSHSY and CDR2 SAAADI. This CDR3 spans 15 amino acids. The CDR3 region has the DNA TGCGCCAGCAGTGAGACTGGGGCAGCGAACACTGAAGCTTTCTTT. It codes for CASSETGAANTEAFF.

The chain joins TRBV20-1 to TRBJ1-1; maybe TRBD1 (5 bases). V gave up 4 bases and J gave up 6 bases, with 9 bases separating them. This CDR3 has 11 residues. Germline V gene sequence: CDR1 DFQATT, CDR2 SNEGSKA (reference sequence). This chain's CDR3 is CSAKGPSEAFF. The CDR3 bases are TGCAGTGCTAAGGGGCCCTCTGAAGCTTTCTTT.

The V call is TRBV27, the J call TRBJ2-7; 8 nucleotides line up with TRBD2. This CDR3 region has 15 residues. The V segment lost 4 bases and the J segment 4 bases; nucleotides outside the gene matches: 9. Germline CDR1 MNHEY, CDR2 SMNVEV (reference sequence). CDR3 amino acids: CASSWTLAAKYEQYF. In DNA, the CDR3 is TGTGCCAGCAGTTGGACACTAGCGGCTAAGTACGAGCAGTACTTC.

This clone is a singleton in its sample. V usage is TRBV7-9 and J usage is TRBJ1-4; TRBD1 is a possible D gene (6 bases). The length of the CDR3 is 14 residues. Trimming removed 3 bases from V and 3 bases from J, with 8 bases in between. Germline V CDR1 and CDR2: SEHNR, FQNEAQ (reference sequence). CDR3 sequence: CASSLDRPNEKLFF. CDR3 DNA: TGTGCCAGCAGCTTGGACAGACCTAATGAAAAACTGTTTTTT.

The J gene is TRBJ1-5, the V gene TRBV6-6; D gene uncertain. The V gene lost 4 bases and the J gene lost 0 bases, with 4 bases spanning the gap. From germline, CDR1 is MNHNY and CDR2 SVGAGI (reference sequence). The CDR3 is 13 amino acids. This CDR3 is CASSFGSNQPQHF. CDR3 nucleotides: TGTGCCAGCAGTTTCGGTAGCAATCAGCCCCAGCATTTT.

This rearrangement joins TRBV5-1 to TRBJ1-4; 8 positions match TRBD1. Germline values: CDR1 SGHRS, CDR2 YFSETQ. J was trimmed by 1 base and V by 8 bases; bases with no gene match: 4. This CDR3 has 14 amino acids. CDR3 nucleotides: TGCGCCAGTAGAACAGGGGGAACTAATGAAAAACTGTTTTTT. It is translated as CASRTGGTNEKLFF.

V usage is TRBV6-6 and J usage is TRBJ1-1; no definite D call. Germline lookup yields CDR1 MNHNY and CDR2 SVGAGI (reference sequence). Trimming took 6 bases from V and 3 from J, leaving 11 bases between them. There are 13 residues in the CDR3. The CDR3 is CASRYVGDTEAFF. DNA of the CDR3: TGTGCCAGCAGGTACGTAGGAGACACTGAAGCTTTCTTT.

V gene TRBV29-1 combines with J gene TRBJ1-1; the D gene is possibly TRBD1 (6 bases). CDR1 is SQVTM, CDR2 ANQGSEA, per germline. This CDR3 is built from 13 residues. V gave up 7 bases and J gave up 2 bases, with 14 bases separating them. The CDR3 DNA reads TGCAGCGCTGTGACAGGCGGAAACACTGAAGCTTTCTTT. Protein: CSAVTGGNTEAFF.

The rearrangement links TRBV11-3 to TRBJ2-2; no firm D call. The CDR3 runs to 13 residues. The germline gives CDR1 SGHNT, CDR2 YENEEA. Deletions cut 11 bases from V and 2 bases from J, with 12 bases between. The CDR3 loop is CASNTDNTGELFF. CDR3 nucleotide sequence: TGTGCCTCAAATACAGATAACACCGGGGAGCTGTTTTTT.

The CDR3 DNA reads TGTGCCAGCAGCTTAGTAAGGCTAGCGGTTTACACAGATACGCAGTATTTT. Translation: CASSLVRLAVYTDTQYF. The chain uses TRBV7-9 and TRBJ2-3; 7 nucleotides line up with TRBD2. There are 17 residues in the CDR3. CDR1 and CDR2 from the germline V gene are SEHNR and FQNEAQ (reference sequence). With V trimmed by 1 base and J by 2 bases, 9 bases remained unmatched.

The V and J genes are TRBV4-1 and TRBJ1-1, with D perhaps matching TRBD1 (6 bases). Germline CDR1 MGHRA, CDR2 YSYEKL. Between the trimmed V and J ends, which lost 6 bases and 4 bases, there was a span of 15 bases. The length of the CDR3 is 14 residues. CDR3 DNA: TGCGCCAGCAGTCTACGGACAGTATCCACTGAAGCTTTCTTT. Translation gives CASSLRTVSTEAFF.

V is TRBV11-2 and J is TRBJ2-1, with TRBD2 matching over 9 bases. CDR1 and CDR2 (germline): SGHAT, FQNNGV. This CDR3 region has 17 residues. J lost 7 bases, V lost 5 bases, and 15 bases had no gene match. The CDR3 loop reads CASSPGLAGVRGNEQFF. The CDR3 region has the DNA TGTGCCAGCAGCCCAGGGTTAGCGGGAGTCCGGGGTAATGAGCAGTTCTTC.